Following are 6 T cell receptor beta chains from one sample sequenced in a study of spatial heterogeneity in lung cancer. Overall study findings and caveats: Tumoral mutation counts were tracked by counts of expanded intratumoral alpha and beta TCRs.

TCRdb called the 5' RACE reads again in MiXCR, with one record for every CDR3 protein. Here the sample spans approximately 12,000 distinct CDR3 sequences, 9.5% to 13% being singletons. The time point here: sample taken at primary tumor resection. Their specific antigens are unknown. Sequencing used lung tumor tissue, obtained at surgery. The receptors originated from a female donor with early-stage non-small cell lung cancer.

In its sample, this clonotype was seen many times. This chain links TRBV6-6 with TRBJ1-4, with D possibly TRBD1 on 6 matching bases. The germline V and J ends were trimmed by 1 base and 7 bases, with 16 bases remaining between them. CDR3 length: 16 residues. Germline CDR1 and CDR2: MNHNY and SVGAGI (reference sequence). CDR3 residues: CASSYWRQGYGEKLFF. CDR3 coding DNA: TGTGCCAGCAGTTACTGGCGGCAGGGGTATGGTGAAAAACTGTTTTTT.

This clonotype is labeled medium-sized (0.01 to 0.1%). The V gene is TRBV7-9, the J gene TRBJ2-3; D is unresolved. Germline CDR1 is SEHNR and CDR2 is FQNEAQ (reference sequence). The CDR3 runs 12 residues. V was trimmed by 7 bases and J by 5 bases, leaving 10 bases between them. CDR3 sequence (DNA): TGTGCCAGCACCCGAGAAGGAGATACGCAGTATTTT. This sequence encodes CASTREGDTQYF. Variable domain in full (rest from reference TRBV7-9 and TRBJ2-3): DTGVSQNPRHKITKRGQNVTFRCDPISEHNRLYWYRQTLGQGPEFLTYFQNEAQLEKSRLLSDRFSAERPKGSFSTLEIQRTEQGDSAMYLCASTREGDTQYFGPGTRLTVL.

This clonotype is labeled as large (0.1 to 1%). V gene TRBV4-1 combines with J gene TRBJ2-1; D is perhaps TRBD1 (6 bases). There are 10 residues in the CDR3. The germline V gene has CDR1 MGHRA and CDR2 YSYEKL. V was cut by 5 bases and J by 10 bases, with 6 bases left in between. Written as DNA, the CDR3 is TGCGCCAGCAGCGGGACAGAGCAGTTCTTC. Protein product: CASSGTEQFF.

This clonotype was counted between two and nine times. The genes are TRBV7-9 and TRBJ1-6, with a possible D match to TRBD1 (6 bases). Per germline, CDR1 SEHNR and CDR2 FQNEAQ (reference sequence). The V end lost 5 bases, the J end lost 4 bases, and 9 bases lay between the germline ends. The CDR3 is 14 residues long. The CDR3 is CASSNGQYNSPLHF. The CDR3 DNA follows: TGTGCCAGCAGCAACGGACAGTATAATTCACCCCTCCACTTT.

This clonotype turned up a few times. V usage is TRBV5-1 and J usage is TRBJ2-5; 12 bases map to TRBD2. The CDR3 covers 16 residues. V shed 3 bases and J 1 base; nucleotides not matched to a gene: 4. CDR1 and CDR2 from the germline V gene are SGHRS and YFSETQ. The CDR3 loop is CASSYGTSGRQETQYF. The CDR3 DNA reads as TGCGCCAGCAGCTATGGGACTAGCGGGCGCCAAGAGACCCAGTACTTC.

This clonotype is deemed medium-sized. V gene TRBV5-1 combines with J gene TRBJ2-2, with D perhaps matching TRBD1 or TRBD2 (5 bases each). Between the trimmed V and J ends, which lost 4 bases and 12 bases, there was a span of 16 bases. Looked up from germline, CDR1 is SGHRS and CDR2 is YFSETQ. This CDR3 contains 13 residues. The CDR3 bases are TGCGCCAGCAGCCACGGGGCCGGGTTGCAGCTGTTTTTT. It translates to CASSHGAGLQLFF.